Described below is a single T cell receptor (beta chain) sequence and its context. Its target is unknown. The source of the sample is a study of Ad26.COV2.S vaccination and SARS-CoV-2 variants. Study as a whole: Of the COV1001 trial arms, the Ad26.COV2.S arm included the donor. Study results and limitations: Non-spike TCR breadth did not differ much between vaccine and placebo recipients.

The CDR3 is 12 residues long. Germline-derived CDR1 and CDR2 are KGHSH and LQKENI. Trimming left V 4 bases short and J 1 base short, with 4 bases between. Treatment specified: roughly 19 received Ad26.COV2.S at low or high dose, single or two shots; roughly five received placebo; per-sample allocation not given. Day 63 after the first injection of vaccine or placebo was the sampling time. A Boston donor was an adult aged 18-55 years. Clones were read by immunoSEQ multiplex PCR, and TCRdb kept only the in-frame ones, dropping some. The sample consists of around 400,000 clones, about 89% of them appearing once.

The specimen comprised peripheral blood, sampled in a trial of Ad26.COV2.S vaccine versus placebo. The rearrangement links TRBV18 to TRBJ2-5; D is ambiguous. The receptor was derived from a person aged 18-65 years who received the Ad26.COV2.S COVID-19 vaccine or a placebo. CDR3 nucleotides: TGTGCCAGCTCACGACTCCAAGAGACCCAGTACTTC. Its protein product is CASSRLQETQYF.